This T cell receptor beta chain was found in a study of radiotherapy plus CTLA-4 blockade in lung cancer. Study-wide background: 18% of patients responded objectively, and around 32% achieved disease control. Overall study findings and caveats: Radiotherapy was combined with ipilimumab, and tumor-derived TCR clones then expanded in blood.

Germline CDR1 SGHAT, CDR2 FQNNGV. Trimming cost V 1 base and J 8 bases, with 12 bases left between them. The CDR3 runs to 14 residues. Comments on this clone: Its matching antigen is unknown.

This table comes from immunoSEQ multiplex PCR, and its TCRdb copy is limited to in-frame clones, with some not included. This sample yields some 60,000 clones, of which 70% to 80% are seen a single time; about 15% belongs to the top ten. Receiving focal radiation plus CTLA-4 blockade with ipilimumab were patients who had chemo-refractory metastatic non-small-cell lung cancer. The V call is TRBV11-2, the J call TRBJ2-1, with D hard to call. This sequence originates from a human donor with non-small cell lung cancer who had a complete response to radiotherapy plus ipilimumab. The material sequenced was peripheral blood, taken from a patient treated with radiotherapy plus ipilimumab. The CDR3 bases are TGTGCCAGCAGCTTAGGAAATAGCATGGATGAGCAGTTCTTC. The encoded protein is CASSLGNSMDEQFF.